This T cell receptor (beta chain) derives from a study of blood T cell repertoires in COVID-19 (dated by TCRdb to the early 2020s). Study-wide context: Collaborator samples came from the United States, Italy and Spain and covered acute and convalescent phases of COVID-19. The prospective study material was composed of cDNA or gDNA derived from T cells, B-cell-depleted T cells, or PBMCs. Deeply sampled blood TCRbeta repertoires from subjects exposed to, actively infected with, or recovered from COVID-19 were included in the dataset. The repertoires were made available in a free public database intended to serve as a resource for research on the immune response to SARS-CoV-2. Samples were obtained from the ongoing ImmuneRACE study (first 160 participants) and from 1,200 or so subjects provided by 6 global collaborators. Nearly every sample came with metadata listing a de-identified subject ID, COVID-19 status, age in years and sex. HLA class I and class II types, where available, came from metadata supplied by the sample provider rather than from assay-based typing. General conclusions and limits of the study: The quantity of clinical and demographic metadata differed by source and by participant and was supplied without curation.

Counted from cysteine to phenylalanine, this CDR3 has 16 amino acids. Only the CDR3 part of the read is kept: 48 bases, read in frame from the first base. V ends up 2 bases short and J 10 bases short, with an unmatched junction base count of 9. The germline V gene gives CDR1 as SNHLY and CDR2 as FYNNEI. On this clone itself: It has no known antigen specificity. Per-base qualities were not stored, and no clone one base away is much larger.

The immunoSEQ Assay, a bias-controlled multiplex PCR, was used to amplify TCRbeta CDR3 regions from genomic DNA. On the authors' methods: The number of nucleated cells in each sample was estimated by amplification of reference gene primers within the assay. To quantify the absolute abundance of each unique TCRbeta CDR3 rearrangement, sequence reads were collapsed and filtered. Productive Simpson clonality was computed per sample as the square root of Simpson's diversity index over productive rearrangements. TCRdb stores this immuneACCESS table with in-frame sequences only. Part of the clones is absent; in the studies checked, under half of the shortfall reflects unresolved V genes, and no reason is known for the rest. D and trimming come from the DNA, and the V and J calls and clone size come from that table. The sample contains about 97,000 clones, about 90% of them found a single time. Just under 20% of the sample is in the top ten clones.

Each collaborating institution followed its own protocols to collect whole blood in K2EDTA tubes. For TCRbeta analysis, collaborators shipped samples as frozen whole blood, isolated PBMCs, or DNA extracted from either of those sample types. The sequence was collected from a human donor in a cohort sampled during active COVID-19. The rearranged segments are TRBV2 and TRBJ2-1, with 12 middle bases fitting TRBD2. The sequencing input was peripheral blood. The CDR3 protein is CASSEFASGRANEQFF. The nucleotide sequence reads TGTGCCAGCAGTGAATTCGCTAGCGGGAGGGCCAACGAGCAGTTCTTC. The CDR3 plus the reference TRBV2 and TRBJ2-1 genes for the other parts give the full variable domain: EPEVTQTPSHQVTQMGQEVILRCVPISNHLYFYWYRQILGQKVEFLVSFYNNEISEKSEIFDDQFSVERPDGSNFTLKIRSTKLEDSAMYFCASSEFASGRANEQFFGPGTRLTVL.